The 6 T cell receptor beta chains in this list originate from one sample, sequenced in a study of blood T cell repertoires in COVID-19. Sequencing used immunoSEQ multiplex PCR; TCRdb keeps in-frame clones, though not all of them. The table records fewer than 60,000 clones, around 81% of them present only once. Input material: peripheral blood. The origin of the receptors is a woman at least 80 years old with COVID-19, enrolled during active disease.

This clone was counted a single time. This chain links TRBV2 with TRBJ2-3, with a possible D match to TRBD2 (6 bases). The CDR3 is 14 amino acids. V lost 6 bases and J 2 bases, leaving 12 bases between the germline ends. Germline CDR1 SNHLY, CDR2 FYNNEI. The CDR3 is CASSLGLNTDTQYF. The CDR3 DNA reads as TGTGCCAGCAGCTTGGGACTGAACACAGATACGCAGTATTTT.

The rearrangement links TRBV9 to TRBJ2-7, with TRBD2 as a possible D gene (6 bases). The V end was cut by 4 bases, the J end by 0 bases, with 17 bases between. CDR1 and CDR2 from the germline V gene are SGDLS and YYNGEE. The CDR3 covers 16 residues. The CDR3 reads CASSPHGGGNSYEQYF. CDR3 bases: TGTGCCAGCAGCCCCCATGGTGGCGGGAACTCCTACGAGCAGTACTTC.

Only one count was recorded for this clone. This sequence joins TRBV9 and TRBJ2-2; TRBD2 matches at 9 bases. CDR3 length equals 18 residues. Trimming took 4 bases from V and 0 from J; bases not matched to a gene: 10. Germline loops: CDR1 SGDLS, CDR2 YYNGEE. The CDR3 DNA sequence: TGTGCCAGCAGCCCCCGAATTAGCGGGAGAGCGAACACCGGGGAGCTGTTTTTT. It specifies CASSPRISGRANTGELFF.

The J gene is TRBJ1-1, the V gene TRBV6-5; 9 positions match TRBD1. The junction had 5 bases not matched to a gene; V was cut back by 7 bases and J by 5 bases. CDR3 size: 13 residues. From germline, CDR1 is MNHEY and CDR2 SVGAGI. This CDR3 is CASIDRGGTEAFF. The DNA for the CDR3 is TGTGCCAGCATCGACAGGGGGGGGACTGAAGCTTTCTTT.

This clone has more than one count but fewer than ten. V gene TRBV13 combines with J gene TRBJ2-2; D might be TRBD2 (5 bases). The CDR3 spans 20 residues. Germline lookup yields CDR1 PRHDT and CDR2 FYEKMQ (reference sequence). V gave up 5 bases and J gave up 1 base, with 26 bases separating them. Written as DNA, the CDR3 is TGTGCCAGCAGCCCCCGGGGTTGGGTGCTTGATGGACGGAACACCGGGGAGCTGTTTTTT. It specifies CASSPRGWVLDGRNTGELFF.

The rearrangement joins TRBV27 to TRBJ2-1; 14 bases agree with TRBD2. There are 16 residues in the CDR3. Germline V gene data show CDR1 as MNHEY and CDR2 as SMNVEV (reference sequence). Trimming at V came to 5 bases and at J to 4 bases, leaving 4 bases not matched to a gene. The CDR3 loop is CASSQGLAGVYNEQFF. CDR3 bases: TGTGCCAGCAGTCAGGGACTAGCGGGAGTTTACAATGAGCAGTTCTTC.